This TCR beta chain was sequenced in a study of vaccination and CD4 T cells after COVID-19. Study-wide context: Two of the convalescents were Hispanic, and the group consisted of six males and four females. Convalescent patients gave post-COVID blood a median approximately 94 days post-diagnosis, range 35 to 161. The interval from dose two to post-vaccine sampling had a median of about 72 days, and it ranged from 14 to 241.

As regards this clonotype: The antigen is unknown.

Germline-derived CDR1 and CDR2 are SGHKS and YYEKEE (reference sequence). Trimming took off 3 bases at V and 9 bases at J, with 9 bases between the two ends. The CDR3 sequence is 11 residues long. The treatment was: roughly 10-day PBMC culture with coronavirus spike peptide pools or control peptides (ViraFEST assay). The study sequenced cultured CD4+ T cell DNA using the Oncomine TCR Beta short-read assay. Genomic DNA extraction was carried out from cultured CD4+ T cells. TCRdb reprocessed the PCR reads via MiXCR and lists one record per CDR3 protein. This sample has 15,000 or so distinct CDR3 sequences, with 43% found just once.

The chain combines TRBV5-5 with TRBJ1-2; D is uncertain. This TCR derives from a human donor who had recovered from COVID-19. The sample consisted of CD4+ T cells from blood, cultured in vitro. CDR3 DNA: TGTGCCAGCAGCTCAACGACGAGCTACACCTTC. The encoded protein is CASSSTTSYTF. The complete variable domain, with remaining parts taken from reference TRBV5-5 and TRBJ1-2, reads DAGVTQSPTHLIKTRGQQVTLRCSPISGHKSVSWYQQVLGQGPQFIFQYYEKEERGRGNFPDRFSARQFPNYSSELNVNALLLGDSALYLCASSSTTSYTFGSGTRLTVV.